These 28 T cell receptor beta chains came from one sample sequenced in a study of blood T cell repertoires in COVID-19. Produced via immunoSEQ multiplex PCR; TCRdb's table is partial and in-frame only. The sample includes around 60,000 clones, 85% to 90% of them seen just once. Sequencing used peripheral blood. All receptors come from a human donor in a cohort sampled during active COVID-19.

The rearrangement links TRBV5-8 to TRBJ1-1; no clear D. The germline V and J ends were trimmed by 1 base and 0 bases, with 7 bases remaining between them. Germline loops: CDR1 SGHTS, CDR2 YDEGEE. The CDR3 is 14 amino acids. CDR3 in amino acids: CASSLQIMNTEAFF. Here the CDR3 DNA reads TGTGCCAGCAGCTTGCAGATCATGAACACTGAAGCTTTCTTT.

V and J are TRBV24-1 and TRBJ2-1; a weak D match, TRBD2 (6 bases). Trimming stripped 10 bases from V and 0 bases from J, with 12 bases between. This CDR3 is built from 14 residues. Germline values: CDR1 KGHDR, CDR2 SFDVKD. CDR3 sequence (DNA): TGTGCCACAAGGGCGGGAAGCTCCTACAATGAGCAGTTCTTC. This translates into CATRAGSSYNEQFF.

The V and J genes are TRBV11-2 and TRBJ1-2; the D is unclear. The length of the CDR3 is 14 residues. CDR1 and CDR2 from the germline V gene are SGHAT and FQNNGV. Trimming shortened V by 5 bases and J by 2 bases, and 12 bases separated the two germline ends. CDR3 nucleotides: TGTGCCAGCAGCCCCTTGGCAGTGAACTATGGCTACACCTTC. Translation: CASSPLAVNYGYTF. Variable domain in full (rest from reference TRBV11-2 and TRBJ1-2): EAGVAQSPRYKIIEKRQSVAFWCNPISGHATLYWYQQILGQGPKLLIQFQNNGVVDDSQLPKDRFSAERLKGVDSTLKIQPAKLEDSAVYLCASSPLAVNYGYTFGSGTRLTVV.

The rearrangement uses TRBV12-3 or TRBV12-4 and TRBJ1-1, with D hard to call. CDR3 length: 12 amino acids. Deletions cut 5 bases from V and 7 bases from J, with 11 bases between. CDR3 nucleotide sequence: TGTGCCAGCAGTCCCAACGGGAATGAAGCTTTCTTT. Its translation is CASSPNGNEAFF.

The CDR3 DNA follows: TGTGCCAGCAGTGAAGGCCACTCAGGGGCAAATGAAGCTTTCTTT. Its translation: CASSEGHSGANEAFF. J is TRBJ1-1 and V is TRBV6-1; the D gene is possibly TRBD1 (6 bases). In germline, CDR1 is MNHNS, CDR2 SASEGT. The CDR3 is 15 residues long. Trimming cost V 1 base and J 7 bases, with 16 bases left between them.

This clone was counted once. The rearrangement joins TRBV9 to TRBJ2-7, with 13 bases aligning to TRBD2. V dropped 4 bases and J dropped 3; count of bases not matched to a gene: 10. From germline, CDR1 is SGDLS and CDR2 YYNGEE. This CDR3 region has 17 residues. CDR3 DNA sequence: TGTGCCAGCAGCCCTTGGACTAGCGGGGGCCCCGGCTACGAGCAGTACTTC. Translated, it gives CASSPWTSGGPGYEQYF.

The CDR3 nucleotides read TGTGCCACCAGCAGAGCTACAGGGGCGAACACTGAAGCTTTCTTT. This sequence encodes CATSRATGANTEAFF. This sequence joins TRBV15 and TRBJ1-1, with TRBD1 identical over 7 bases. Germline trimming cut 1 base from V and 1 base from J; bases unmatched to any gene: 3. This CDR3 region has 15 residues. Per germline, CDR1 LNHNV and CDR2 YYDKDF (reference sequence). Full variable domain (remainder filled in from reference TRBV15 and TRBJ1-1): DAMVIQNPRYQVTQFGKPVTLSCSQTLNHNVMYWYQQKSSQAPKLLFHYYDKDFNNEADTPDNFQSRRPNTSFCFLDIRSPGLGDTAMYLCATSRATGANTEAFFGQGTRLTVV.

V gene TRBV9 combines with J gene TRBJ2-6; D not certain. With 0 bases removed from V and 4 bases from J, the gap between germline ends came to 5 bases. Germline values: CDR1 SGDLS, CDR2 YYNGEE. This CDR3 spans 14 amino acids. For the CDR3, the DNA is TGTGCCAGCAGCGTAGCCGGGGGGGCCAACGTCCTGACTTTC. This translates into CASSVAGGANVLTF.

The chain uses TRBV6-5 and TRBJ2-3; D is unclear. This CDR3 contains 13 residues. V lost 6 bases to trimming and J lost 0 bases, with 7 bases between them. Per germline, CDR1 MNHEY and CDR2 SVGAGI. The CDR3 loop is CASRTVSTDTQYF. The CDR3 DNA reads TGTGCCAGCAGAACAGTTAGCACAGATACGCAGTATTTT.

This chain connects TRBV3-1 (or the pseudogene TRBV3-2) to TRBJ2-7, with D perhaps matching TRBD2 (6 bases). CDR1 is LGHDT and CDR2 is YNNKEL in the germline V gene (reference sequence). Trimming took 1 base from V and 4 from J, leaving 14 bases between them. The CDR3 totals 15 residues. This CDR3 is CASSQGPYGGYEQYF. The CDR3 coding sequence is TGTGCCAGCAGCCAAGGACCCTACGGGGGTTACGAGCAGTACTTC.

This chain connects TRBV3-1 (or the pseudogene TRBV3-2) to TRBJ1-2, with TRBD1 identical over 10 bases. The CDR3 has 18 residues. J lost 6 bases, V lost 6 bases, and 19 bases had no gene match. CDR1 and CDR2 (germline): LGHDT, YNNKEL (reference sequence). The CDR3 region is CASSHISSGDRGSHGYTF. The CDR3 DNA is TGTGCCAGCAGTCATATTTCAAGTGGGGACAGGGGTTCCCATGGCTACACCTTC.

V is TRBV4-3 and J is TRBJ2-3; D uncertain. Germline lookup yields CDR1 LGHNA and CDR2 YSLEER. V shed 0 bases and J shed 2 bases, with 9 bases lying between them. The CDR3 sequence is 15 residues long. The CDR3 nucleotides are TGCGCCAGCAGCCAAGATCTACTCAACACAGATACGCAGTATTTT. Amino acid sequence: CASSQDLLNTDTQYF.

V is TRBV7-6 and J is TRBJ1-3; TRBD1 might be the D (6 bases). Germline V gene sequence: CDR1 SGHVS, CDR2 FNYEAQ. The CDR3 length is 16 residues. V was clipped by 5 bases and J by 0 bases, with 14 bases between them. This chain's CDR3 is CASSATGRNSGNTIYF. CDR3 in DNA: TGTGCCAGCAGCGCGACAGGCAGAAACTCTGGAAACACCATATATTTT.

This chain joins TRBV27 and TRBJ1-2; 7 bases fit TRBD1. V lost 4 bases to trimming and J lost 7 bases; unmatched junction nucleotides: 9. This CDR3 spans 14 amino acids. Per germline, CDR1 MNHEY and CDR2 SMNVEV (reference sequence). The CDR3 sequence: CASSSTPTGSGYTF. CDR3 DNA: TGTGCCAGCAGTTCTACGCCGACAGGGAGTGGCTACACCTTC.

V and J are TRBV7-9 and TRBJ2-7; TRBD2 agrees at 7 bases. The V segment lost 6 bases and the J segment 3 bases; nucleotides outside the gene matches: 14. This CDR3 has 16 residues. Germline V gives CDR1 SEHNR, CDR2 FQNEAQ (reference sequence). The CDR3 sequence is CASSWVLGGTLYEQYF. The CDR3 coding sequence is TGTGCCAGCAGTTGGGTCTTGGGGGGGACTCTCTACGAGCAGTACTTC.

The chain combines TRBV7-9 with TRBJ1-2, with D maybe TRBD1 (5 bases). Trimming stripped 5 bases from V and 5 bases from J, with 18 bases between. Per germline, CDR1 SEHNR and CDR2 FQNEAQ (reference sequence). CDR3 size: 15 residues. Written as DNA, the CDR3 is TGTGCCAGCAGCCCATCGACAGACCCAGGGTATGGCTACACCTTC. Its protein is CASSPSTDPGYGYTF.

CDR3 sequence: CASSLSGTYEQYF. The CDR3 bases are TGTGCCAGCAGCTTAAGCGGAACCTACGAGCAGTACTTC. The genes are TRBV5-4 and TRBJ2-7; tentative D call: TRBD2 (5 bases). V lost 2 bases and J lost 2, with 8 bases in between. Germline CDR1 reads SGHNT; CDR2 reads YYREEE (reference sequence). The CDR3 runs 13 residues.

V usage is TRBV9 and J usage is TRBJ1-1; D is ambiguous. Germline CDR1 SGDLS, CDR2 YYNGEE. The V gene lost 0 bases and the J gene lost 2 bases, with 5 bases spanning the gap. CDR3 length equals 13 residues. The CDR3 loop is CASSVDLNTEAFF. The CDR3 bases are TGTGCCAGCAGCGTAGACTTAAACACTGAAGCTTTCTTT. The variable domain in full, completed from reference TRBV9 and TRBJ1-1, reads DSGVTQTPKHLITATGQRVTLRCSPRSGDLSVYWYQQSLDQGLQFLIQYYNGEERAKGNILERFSAQQFPDLHSELNLSSLELGDSALYFCASSVDLNTEAFFGQGTRLTVV.

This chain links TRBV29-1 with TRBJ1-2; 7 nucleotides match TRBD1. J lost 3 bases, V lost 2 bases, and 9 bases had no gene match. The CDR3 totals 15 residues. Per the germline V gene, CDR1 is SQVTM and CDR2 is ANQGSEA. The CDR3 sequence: CSVEPKPGTDYGYTF. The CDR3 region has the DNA TGCAGCGTTGAACCGAAACCCGGGACAGACTATGGCTACACCTTC.

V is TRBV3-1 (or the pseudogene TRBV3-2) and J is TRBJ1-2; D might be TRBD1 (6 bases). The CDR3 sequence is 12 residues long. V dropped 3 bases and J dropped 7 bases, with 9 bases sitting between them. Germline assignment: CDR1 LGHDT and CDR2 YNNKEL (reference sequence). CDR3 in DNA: TGTGCCAGCAGCCATCAGGGGCTTGGCTACACCTTC. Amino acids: CASSHQGLGYTF.

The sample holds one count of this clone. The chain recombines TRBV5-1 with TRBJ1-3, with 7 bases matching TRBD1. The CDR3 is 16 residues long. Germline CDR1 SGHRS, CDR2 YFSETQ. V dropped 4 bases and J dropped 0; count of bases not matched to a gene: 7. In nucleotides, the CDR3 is TGCGCCAGCAGCCTGGTGGGACAGAGCTCTGGAAACACCATATATTTT. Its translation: CASSLVGQSSGNTIYF.

The CDR3 is CASSQGPAPRGTGELFF. CDR3 DNA sequence: TGCGCCAGCAGCCAAGGGCCGGCCCCTCGGGGCACCGGGGAGCTGTTTTTT. The J gene is TRBJ2-2, the V gene TRBV4-1, with D tentatively TRBD2 (5 bases). Germline V gene data show CDR1 as MGHRA and CDR2 as YSYEKL. Trimming cost V 1 base and J 4 bases, with 16 bases left between them. The CDR3 runs 17 residues.

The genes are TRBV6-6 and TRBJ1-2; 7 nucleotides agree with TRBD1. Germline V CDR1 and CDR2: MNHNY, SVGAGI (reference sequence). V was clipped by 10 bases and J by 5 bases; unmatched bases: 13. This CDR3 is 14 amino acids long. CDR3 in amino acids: CAIRDSHVLYGYTF. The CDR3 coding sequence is TGTGCCATCCGGGACAGTCATGTTTTATATGGCTACACCTTC.

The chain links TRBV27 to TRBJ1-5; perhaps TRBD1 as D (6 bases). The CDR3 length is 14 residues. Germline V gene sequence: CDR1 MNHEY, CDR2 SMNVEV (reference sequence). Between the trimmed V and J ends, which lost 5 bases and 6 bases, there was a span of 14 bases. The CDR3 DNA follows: TGTGCCAGCAGTCCAGGACAGCGACTTCAGCCCCAGCATTTT. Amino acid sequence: CASSPGQRLQPQHF.

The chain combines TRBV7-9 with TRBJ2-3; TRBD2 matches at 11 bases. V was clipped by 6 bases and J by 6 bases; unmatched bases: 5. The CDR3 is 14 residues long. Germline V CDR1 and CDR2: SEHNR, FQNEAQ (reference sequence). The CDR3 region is CASSSSGRLDTQYF. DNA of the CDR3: TGTGCCAGCAGTTCTAGCGGGAGGTTGGATACGCAGTATTTT.

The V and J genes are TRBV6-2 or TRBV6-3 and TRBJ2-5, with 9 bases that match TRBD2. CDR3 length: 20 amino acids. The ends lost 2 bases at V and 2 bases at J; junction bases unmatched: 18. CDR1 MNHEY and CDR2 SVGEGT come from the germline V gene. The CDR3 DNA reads TGTGCCAGCAGTTACCCCGCGCAAGCGGGGGGCGGTACTTGGCAAGAGACCCAGTACTTC. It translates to CASSYPAQAGGGTWQETQYF.

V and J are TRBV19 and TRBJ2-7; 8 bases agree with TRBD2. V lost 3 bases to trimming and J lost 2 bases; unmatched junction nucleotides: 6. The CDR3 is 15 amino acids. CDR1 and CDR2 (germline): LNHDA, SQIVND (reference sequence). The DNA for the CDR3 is TGTGCCAGTAGTATCGGGGGTAGCGGGACCTACGAGCAGTACTTC. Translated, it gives CASSIGGSGTYEQYF.

CDR3 DNA sequence: TGTGCCAGCAGTTCAATTGGTGGGGCGGGAGGGGACAATGAGCAGTTCTTC. Residues: CASSSIGGAGGDNEQFF. V usage is TRBV27 and J usage is TRBJ2-1; 9 bases are a match to TRBD2. This CDR3 has 17 residues. CDR1 is MNHEY and CDR2 is SMNVEV in the germline V gene (reference sequence). Trimming cost V 4 bases and J 5 bases; bases outside gene matches: 12.